This T cell receptor beta chain was obtained from a study of T-cell reconstitution after alpha-beta-depleted transplantation in children. Study findings and constraints: Alpha-beta T cells present about two months after transplant were reported to originate from several hundred expanded graft clones. Newly produced T cells mostly accounted for T-cell counts and diversity one year post-transplant. Some patients showed high day-60 TCRbeta diversity, which derived from surviving recipient T cells and thymic progenitors.

Germline V gene lookup returns CDR1 MGHRA and CDR2 YSYEKL. The CDR3 extends over 13 amino acids. The germline V and J ends were trimmed by 1 base and 5 bases, with 9 bases remaining between them. Note on this clonotype: Its cognate antigen is unknown.

Preparation of the TCRbeta library was carried out with unique molecular identifiers. TCRdb ran MiXCR on the PCR reads and lists one entry per CDR3 protein. The profile shows around 440,000 distinct CDR3 sequences, 15% to 20% of them singletons. The chain combines TRBV4-1 with TRBJ2-7; D gene uncertain. The sample was PBMCs, mostly from graft donor cells, taken 360 days after TCRalphabeta/CD19-depleted stem cell transplant. The origin of this receptor is a boy younger than two who had a stem cell transplant for Wiskott-Aldrich syndrome, so the T cells may come from the graft donor. CDR3 bases: TGCGCCAGCAGCCAAGGTGCCTTGAACGAGCAGTACTTC. Protein: CASSQGALNEQYF.